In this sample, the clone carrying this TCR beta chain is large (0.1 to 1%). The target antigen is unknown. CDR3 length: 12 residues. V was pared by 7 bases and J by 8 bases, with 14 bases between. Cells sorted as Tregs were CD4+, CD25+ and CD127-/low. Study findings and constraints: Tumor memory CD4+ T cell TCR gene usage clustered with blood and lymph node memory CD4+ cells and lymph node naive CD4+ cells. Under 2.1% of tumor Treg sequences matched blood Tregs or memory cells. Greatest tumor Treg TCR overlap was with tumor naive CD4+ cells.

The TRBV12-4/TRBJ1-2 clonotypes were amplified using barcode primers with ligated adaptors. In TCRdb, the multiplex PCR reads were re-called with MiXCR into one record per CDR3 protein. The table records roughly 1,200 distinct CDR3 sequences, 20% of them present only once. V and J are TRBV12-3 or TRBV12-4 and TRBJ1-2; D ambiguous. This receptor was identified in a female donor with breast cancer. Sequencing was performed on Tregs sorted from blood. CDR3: CASTGPFGGYTF. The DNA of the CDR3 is TGTGCCAGCACCGGGCCCTTTGGAGGCTACACCTTC.